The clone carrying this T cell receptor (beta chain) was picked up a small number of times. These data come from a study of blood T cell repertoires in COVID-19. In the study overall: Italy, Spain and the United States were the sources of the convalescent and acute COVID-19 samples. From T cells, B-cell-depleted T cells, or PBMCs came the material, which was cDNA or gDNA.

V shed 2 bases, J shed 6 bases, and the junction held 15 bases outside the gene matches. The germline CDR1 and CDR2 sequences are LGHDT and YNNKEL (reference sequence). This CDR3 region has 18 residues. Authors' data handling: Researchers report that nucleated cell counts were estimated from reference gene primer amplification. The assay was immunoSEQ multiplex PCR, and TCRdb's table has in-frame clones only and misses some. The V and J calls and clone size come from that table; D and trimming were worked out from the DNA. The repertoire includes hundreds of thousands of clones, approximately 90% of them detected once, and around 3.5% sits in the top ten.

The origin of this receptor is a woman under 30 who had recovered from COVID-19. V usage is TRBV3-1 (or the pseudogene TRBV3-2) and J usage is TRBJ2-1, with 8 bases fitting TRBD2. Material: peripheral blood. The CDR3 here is CASSQQQGETSVANEQFF. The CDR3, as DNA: TGTGCCAGCAGCCAACAACAAGGGGAGACTAGCGTTGCCAATGAGCAGTTCTTC.